This T cell receptor beta chain was recovered during a study of cytomegalovirus exposure and HLA in healthy donors. Study-level findings and limits: TCR beta chains associated with HLA were, in a later analysis, more clonally expanded than equally common others. Association of fewer than 20,000 TCR beta sequences with HLA alleles was found at 0.05 false discovery rate in a later analysis.

It was with 60 Vbeta and 13 Jbeta primers that the PCR ran. Generated by immunoSEQ multiplex PCR, the TCRdb table keeps only in-frame clones and is missing some. The data show 150,000 to 200,000 clones, roughly 80% seen once. The CDR3 is 14 residues long. Trimming shortened V by 2 bases and J by 2 bases, and 9 bases separated the two germline ends. Per the germline V gene, CDR1 is MNHEY and CDR2 is SVGAGI. With respect to this clone: Its matching antigen is unknown.

The chain joins TRBV6-5 to TRBJ1-1; D may be TRBD1 (6 bases). This receptor was obtained from a human donor in good health. Sequenced material: PBMCs. This CDR3 reads CASSYVDSNTEAFF. The CDR3 DNA reads as TGTGCCAGCAGTTACGTGGACAGCAACACTGAAGCTTTCTTT.